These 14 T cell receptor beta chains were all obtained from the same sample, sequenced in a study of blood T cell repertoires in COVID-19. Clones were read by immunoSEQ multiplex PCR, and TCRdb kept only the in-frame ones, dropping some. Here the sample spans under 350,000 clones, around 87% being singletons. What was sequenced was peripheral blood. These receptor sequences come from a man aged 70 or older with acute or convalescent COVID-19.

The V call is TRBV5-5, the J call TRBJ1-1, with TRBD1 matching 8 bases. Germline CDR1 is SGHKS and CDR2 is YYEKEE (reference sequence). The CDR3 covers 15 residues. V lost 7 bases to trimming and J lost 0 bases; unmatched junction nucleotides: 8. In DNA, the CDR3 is TGTGCCAGCCAATCAGGGGGCGGGATGAACACTGAAGCTTTCTTT. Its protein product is CASQSGGGMNTEAFF.

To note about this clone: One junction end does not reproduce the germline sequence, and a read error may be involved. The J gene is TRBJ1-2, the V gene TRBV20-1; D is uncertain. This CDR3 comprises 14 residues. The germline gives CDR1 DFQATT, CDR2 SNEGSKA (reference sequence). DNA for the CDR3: TGCAGTGCTAGTTCTGGGTCTTTAAACTATGGCTACACTTTC. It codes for CSASSGSLNYGYTF.

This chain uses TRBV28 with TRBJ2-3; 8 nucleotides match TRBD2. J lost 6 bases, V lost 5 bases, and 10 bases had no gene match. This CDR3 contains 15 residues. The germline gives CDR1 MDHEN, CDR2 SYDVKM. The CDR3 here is CASSIGGALTDTQYF. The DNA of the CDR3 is TGTGCCAGCAGTATCGGGGGGGCCCTGACCGATACGCAGTATTTT.

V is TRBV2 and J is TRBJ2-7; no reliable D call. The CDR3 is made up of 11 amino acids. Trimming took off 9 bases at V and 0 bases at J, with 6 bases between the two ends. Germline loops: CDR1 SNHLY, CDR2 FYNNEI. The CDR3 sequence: CASSSSYEQYF. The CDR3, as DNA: TGTGCCAGTTCATCCTCCTACGAGCAGTACTTC.

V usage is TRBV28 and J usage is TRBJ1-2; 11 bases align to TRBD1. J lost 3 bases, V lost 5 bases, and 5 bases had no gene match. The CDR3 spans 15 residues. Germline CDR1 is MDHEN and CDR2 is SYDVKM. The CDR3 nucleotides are TGTGCCAGCAGTGGACAGGGGGCGCAGTACTATGGCTACACCTTC. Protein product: CASSGQGAQYYGYTF.

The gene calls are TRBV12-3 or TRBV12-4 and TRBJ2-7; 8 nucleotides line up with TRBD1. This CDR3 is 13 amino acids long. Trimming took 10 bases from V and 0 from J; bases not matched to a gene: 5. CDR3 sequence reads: CATGQGSSYEQYF. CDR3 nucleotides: TGTGCCACAGGACAGGGCTCCTCCTACGAGCAGTACTTC.

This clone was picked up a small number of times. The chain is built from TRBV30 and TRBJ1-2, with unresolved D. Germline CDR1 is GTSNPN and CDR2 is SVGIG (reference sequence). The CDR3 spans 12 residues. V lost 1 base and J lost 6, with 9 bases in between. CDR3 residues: CAWSAGSHGYTF. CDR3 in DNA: TGTGCCTGGAGTGCAGGCTCTCATGGCTACACCTTC.

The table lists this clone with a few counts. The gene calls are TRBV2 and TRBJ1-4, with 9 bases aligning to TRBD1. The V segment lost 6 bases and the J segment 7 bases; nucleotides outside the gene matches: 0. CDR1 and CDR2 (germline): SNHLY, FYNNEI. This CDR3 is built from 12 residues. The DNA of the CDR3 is TGTGCCAGCAGGGGACAGGGTGAAAAACTGTTTTTT. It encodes CASRGQGEKLFF.

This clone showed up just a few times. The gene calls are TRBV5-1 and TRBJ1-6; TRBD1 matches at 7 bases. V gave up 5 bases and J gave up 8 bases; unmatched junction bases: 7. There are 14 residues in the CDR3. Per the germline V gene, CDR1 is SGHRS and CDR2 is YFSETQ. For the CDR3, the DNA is TGCGCCAGCAGAACGACAGGGAGCGATTCACCCCTCCACTTT. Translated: CASRTTGSDSPLHF.

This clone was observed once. The CDR3 loop reads CATTTDRVRQPQHF. DNA for the CDR3: TGTGCCACCACGACGGACAGGGTCAGGCAGCCCCAGCATTTT. The rearrangement links TRBV19 to TRBJ1-5; 8 bases match TRBD1. The CDR3 is made up of 14 amino acids. The germline gives CDR1 LNHDA, CDR2 SQIVND (reference sequence). Losses at the gene ends were 10 bases for V and 7 bases for J; bases not matched to a gene: 12.

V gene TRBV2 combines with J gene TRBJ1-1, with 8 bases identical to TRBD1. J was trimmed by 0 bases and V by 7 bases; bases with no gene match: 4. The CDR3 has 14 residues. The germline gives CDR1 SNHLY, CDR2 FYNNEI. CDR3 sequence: CASNQGAVNTEAFF. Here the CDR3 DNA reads TGTGCCAGCAACCAGGGGGCGGTGAACACTGAAGCTTTCTTT. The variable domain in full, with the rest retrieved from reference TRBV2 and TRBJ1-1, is EPEVTQTPSHQVTQMGQEVILRCVPISNHLYFYWYRQILGQKVEFLVSFYNNEISEKSEIFDDQFSVERPDGSNFTLKIRSTKLEDSAMYFCASNQGAVNTEAFFGQGTRLTVV.

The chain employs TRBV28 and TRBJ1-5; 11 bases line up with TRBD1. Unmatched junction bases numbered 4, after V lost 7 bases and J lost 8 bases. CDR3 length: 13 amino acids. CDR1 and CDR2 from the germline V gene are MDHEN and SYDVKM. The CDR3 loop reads CASIWTGGEPQHF. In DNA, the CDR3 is TGTGCCAGCATCTGGACAGGGGGCGAGCCCCAGCATTTT.

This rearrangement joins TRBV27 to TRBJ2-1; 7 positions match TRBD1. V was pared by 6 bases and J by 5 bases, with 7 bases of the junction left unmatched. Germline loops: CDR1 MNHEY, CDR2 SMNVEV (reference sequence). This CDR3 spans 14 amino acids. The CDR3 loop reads CASRRRQGHNEQFF. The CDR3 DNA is TGTGCCAGCAGGAGACGACAGGGCCACAATGAGCAGTTCTTC.

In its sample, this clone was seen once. CDR3 amino acids: CASSSRTDEKLFF. CDR3 sequence (DNA): TGTGCCAGCAGCTCCCGTACGGATGAAAAACTGTTTTTT. The V call is TRBV5-6, the J call TRBJ1-4; no firm D call. The CDR3 is 13 amino acids. Per the germline V gene, CDR1 is SGHDT and CDR2 is YYEEEE. The V gene lost 3 bases and the J gene lost 6 bases, with 9 bases spanning the gap.